The clone carrying this T cell receptor beta chain was detected once. Antigen unknown. A multiplex PCR was run with 60 Vbeta primers and 13 Jbeta primers. TCRdb keeps only in-frame clones here, not all; method: immunoSEQ multiplex PCR. Of approximately 200,000 clones listed, roughly 84% are singletons. This record belongs to a study of cytomegalovirus exposure and HLA in healthy donors. On the study more broadly: As released early, the data held some 80 million unique TCRs from HLA-typed donors.

General observations from the study: A later analysis showed that HLA-associated TCR beta chains had undergone more clonal expansion than equally common others.

V gave up 5 bases and J gave up 2 bases, with 13 bases separating them. The CDR3 totals 14 residues. The germline gives CDR1 SEHNR, CDR2 FQNEAQ (reference sequence). The chain carries TRBV7-9 and TRBJ2-7; D remains unclear. This TCR came from a human donor in good health. The sequenced sample was PBMCs. In DNA form, the CDR3 reads TGTGCCAGCAGCCAGCAGGCCGGAACCTACGAGCAGTACTTC. Amino acids: CASSQQAGTYEQYF.